Following are 2 T cell receptor beta chains from one sample sequenced in a study of blood T cell repertoires in COVID-19. TCRdb's table, derived via immunoSEQ multiplex PCR, lists solely in-frame clones and lacks some. The sample records some 50,000 clones, 78% being singletons. The sequenced material came from peripheral blood. All receptors come from a human donor in a cohort sampled during active COVID-19.

The chain carries TRBV28 and TRBJ2-2; 10 bases are shared with TRBD1. J lost 7 bases, V lost 3 bases, and 8 bases had no gene match. The germline gives CDR1 MDHEN, CDR2 SYDVKM. CDR3 length: 16 amino acids. The CDR3 DNA reads as TGTGCCAGCAGTTTTGAGGGACAGGGGTTAATCGGGGAGCTGTTTTTT. Translating gives CASSFEGQGLIGELFF.

The chain links TRBV10-2 to TRBJ2-7; D unclear. V was cut by 3 bases and J by 6 bases, with 9 bases left in between. This CDR3 spans 12 amino acids. From germline, CDR1 is WSHSY and CDR2 SAAADI. CDR3 DNA sequence: TGCGCCAGCAGTGAAGTCTACGGCGAGCAGTACTTC. It codes for CASSEVYGEQYF.